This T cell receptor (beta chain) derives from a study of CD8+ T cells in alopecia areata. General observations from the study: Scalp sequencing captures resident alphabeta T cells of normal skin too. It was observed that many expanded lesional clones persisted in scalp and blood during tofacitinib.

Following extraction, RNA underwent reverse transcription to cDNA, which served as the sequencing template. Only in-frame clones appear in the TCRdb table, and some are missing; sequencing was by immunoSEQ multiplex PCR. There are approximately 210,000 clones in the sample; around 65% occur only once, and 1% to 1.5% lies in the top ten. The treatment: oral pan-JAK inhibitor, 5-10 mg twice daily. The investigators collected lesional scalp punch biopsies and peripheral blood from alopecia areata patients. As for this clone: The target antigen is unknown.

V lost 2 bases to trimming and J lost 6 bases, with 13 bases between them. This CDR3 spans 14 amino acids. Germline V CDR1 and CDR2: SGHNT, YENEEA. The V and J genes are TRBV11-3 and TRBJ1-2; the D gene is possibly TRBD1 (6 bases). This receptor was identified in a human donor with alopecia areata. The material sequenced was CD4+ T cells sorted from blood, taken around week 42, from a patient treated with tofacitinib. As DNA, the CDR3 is TGTGCCAGCAGCTTACTAGGGGGAGCGCATGGCTACACCTTC. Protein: CASSLLGGAHGYTF.